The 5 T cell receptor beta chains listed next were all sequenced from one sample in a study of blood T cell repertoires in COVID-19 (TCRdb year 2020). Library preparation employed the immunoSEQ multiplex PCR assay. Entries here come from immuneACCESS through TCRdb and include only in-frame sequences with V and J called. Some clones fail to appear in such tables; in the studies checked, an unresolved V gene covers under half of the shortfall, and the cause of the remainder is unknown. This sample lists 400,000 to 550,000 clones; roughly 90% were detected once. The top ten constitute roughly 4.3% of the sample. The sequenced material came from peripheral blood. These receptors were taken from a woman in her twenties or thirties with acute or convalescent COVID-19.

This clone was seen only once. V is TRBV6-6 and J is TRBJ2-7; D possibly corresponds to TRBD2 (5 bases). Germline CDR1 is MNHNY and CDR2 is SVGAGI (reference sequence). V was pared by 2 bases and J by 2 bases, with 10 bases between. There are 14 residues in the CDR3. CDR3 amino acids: CASSYGEGPYEQYF. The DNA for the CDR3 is TGTGCCAGCAGTTACGGTGAGGGTCCCTACGAGCAGTACTTC.

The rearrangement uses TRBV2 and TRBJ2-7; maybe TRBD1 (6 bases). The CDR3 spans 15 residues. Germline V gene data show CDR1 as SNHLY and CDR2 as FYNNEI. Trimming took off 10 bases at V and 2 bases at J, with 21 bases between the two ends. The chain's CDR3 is CATSPGAGGPYEQYF. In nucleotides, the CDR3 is TGTGCCACCAGCCCAGGGGCAGGAGGTCCCTACGAGCAGTACTTC. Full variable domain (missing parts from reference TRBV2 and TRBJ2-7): EPEVTQTPSHQVTQMGQEVILRCVPISNHLYFYWYRQILGQKVEFLVSFYNNEISEKSEIFDDQFSVERPDGSNFTLKIRSTKLEDSAMYFCATSPGAGGPYEQYFGPGTRLTVT.

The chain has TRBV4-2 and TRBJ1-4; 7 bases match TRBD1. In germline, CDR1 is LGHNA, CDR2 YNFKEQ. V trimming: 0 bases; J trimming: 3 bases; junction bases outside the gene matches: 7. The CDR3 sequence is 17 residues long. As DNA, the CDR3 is TGTGCCAGCAGCCAAGATTCCGGACAGGAAGCTAATGAAAAACTGTTTTTT. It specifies CASSQDSGQEANEKLFF.

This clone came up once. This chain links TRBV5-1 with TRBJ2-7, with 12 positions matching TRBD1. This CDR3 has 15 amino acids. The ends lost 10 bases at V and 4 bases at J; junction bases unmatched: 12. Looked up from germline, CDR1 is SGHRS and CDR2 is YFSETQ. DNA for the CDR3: TGCGCCCGCTACCTTTTGGGACAGGGGGCGTACGAGCAGTACTTC. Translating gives CARYLLGQGAYEQYF. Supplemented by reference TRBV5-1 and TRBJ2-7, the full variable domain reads KAGVTQTPRYLIKTRGQQVTLSCSPISGHRSVSWYQQTPGQGLQFLFEYFSETQRNKGNFPGRFSGRQFSNSRSEMNVSTLELGDSALYLCARYLLGQGAYEQYFGPGTRLTVT.

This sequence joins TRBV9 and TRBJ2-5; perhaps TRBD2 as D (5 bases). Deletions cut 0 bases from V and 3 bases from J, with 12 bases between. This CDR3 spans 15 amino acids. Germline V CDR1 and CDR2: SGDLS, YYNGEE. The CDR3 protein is CASSVGETWKETQYF. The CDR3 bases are TGTGCCAGCAGCGTAGGGGAGACGTGGAAAGAGACCCAGTACTTC.